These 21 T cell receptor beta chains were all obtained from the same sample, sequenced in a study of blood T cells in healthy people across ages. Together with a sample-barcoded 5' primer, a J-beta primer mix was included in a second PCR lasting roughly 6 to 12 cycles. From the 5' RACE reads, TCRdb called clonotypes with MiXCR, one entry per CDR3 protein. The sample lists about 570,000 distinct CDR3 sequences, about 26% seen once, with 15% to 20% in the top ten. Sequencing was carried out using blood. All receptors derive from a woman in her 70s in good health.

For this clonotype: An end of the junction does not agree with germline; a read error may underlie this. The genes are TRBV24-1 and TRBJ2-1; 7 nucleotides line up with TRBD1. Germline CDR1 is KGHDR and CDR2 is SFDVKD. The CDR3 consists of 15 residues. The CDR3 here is CATSLTGTAGIERFF. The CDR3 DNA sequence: TGTGCCACCAGCCTCACCGGGACAGCCGGGATCGAGCGGTTCTTC.

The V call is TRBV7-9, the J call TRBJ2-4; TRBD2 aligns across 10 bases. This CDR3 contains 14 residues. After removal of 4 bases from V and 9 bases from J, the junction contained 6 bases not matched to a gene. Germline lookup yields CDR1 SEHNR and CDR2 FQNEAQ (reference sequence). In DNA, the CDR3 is TGTGCCAGCAGCTCGGGACTAGCGCTGGGCATTCAGTACTTC. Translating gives CASSSGLALGIQYF.

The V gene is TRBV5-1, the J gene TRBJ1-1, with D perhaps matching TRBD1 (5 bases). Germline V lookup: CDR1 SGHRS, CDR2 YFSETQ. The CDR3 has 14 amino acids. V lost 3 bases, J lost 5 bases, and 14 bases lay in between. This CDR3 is CASSYAGRGTEAFF. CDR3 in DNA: TGCGCCAGCAGCTACGCAGGGCGTGGTACTGAAGCTTTCTTT.

CDR3 DNA: TGTGCCAGCAGCTTAGGGTTCCTAGCGGGGAAACAAGAGACCCAGTACTTC. It codes for CASSLGFLAGKQETQYF. The rearrangement links TRBV11-2 to TRBJ2-5, with 9 bases fitting TRBD2. Trimming cost V 1 base and J 2 bases; bases outside gene matches: 8. The length of the CDR3 is 17 residues. The germline gives CDR1 SGHAT, CDR2 FQNNGV.

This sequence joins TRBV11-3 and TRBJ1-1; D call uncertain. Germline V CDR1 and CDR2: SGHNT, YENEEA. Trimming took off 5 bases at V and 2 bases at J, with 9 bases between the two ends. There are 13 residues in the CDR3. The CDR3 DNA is TGTGCCAGCAGCATATCAGGAAACACTGAAGCTTTCTTT. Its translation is CASSISGNTEAFF.

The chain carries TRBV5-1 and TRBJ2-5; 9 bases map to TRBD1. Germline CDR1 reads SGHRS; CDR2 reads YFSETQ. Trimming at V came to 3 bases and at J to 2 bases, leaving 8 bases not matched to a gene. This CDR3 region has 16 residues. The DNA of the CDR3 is TGCGCCAGCAGCTACTACTCGGGACAGGGACAAGAGACCCAGTACTTC. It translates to CASSYYSGQGQETQYF.

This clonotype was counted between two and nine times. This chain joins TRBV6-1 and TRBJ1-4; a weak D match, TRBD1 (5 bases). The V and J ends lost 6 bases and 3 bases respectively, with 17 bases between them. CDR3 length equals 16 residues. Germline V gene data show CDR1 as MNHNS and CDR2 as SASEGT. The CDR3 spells CASRTGTGRANEKLFF. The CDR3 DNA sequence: TGTGCCAGCAGGACCGGGACCGGTAGAGCTAATGAAAAACTGTTTTTT.

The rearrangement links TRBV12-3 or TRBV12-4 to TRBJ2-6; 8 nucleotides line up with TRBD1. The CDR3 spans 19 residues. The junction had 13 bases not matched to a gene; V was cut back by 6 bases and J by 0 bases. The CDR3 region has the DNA TGTGCCAGCAGAGCCCCGGCGGGACAGGAAGACTCTGGGGCCAACGTCCTGACTTTC. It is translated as CASRAPAGQEDSGANVLTF.

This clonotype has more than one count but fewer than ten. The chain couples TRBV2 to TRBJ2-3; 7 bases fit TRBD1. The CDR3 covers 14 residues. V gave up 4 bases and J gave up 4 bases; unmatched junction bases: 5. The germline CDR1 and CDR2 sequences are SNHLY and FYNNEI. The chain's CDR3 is CASSGQGGSDTQYF. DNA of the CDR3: TGTGCCAGCAGTGGACAGGGCGGGTCAGATACGCAGTATTTT.

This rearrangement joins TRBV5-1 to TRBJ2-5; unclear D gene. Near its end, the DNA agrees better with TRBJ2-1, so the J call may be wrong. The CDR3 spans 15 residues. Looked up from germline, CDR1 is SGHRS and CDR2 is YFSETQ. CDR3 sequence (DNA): TGCGCCAGCAGCTTGTCCTCAACAAGGTACAATGAGCAGTTCTTC. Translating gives CASSLSSTRYNEQFF.

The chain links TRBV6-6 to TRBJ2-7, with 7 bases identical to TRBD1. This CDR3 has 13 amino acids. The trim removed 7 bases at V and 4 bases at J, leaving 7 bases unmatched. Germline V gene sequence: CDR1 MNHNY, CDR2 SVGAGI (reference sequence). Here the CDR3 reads CASNRDSKYEQYF. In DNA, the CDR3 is TGTGCCAGCAACCGGGACAGTAAGTACGAGCAGTACTTC.

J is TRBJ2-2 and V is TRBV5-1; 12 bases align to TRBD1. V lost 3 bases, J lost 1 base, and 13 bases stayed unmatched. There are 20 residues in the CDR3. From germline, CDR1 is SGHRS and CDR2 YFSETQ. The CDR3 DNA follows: TGCGCCAGCAGCTCAGCCAGCCGGGACAGGGGGCACCTGAACACCGGGGAGCTGTTTTTT. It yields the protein CASSSASRDRGHLNTGELFF.

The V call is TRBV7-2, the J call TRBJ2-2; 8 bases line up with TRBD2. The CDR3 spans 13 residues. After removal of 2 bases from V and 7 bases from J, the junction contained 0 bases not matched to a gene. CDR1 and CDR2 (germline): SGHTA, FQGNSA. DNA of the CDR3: TGTGCCAGCAGCTTACGGGGGGGCGGGGAGCTGTTTTTT. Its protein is CASSLRGGGELFF.

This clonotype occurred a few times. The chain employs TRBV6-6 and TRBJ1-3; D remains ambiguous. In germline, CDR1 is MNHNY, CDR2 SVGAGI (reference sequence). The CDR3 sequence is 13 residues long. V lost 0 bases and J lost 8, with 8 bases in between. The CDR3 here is CASSYSGGDTIYF. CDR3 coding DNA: TGTGCCAGCAGTTACTCAGGAGGAGACACCATATATTTT.

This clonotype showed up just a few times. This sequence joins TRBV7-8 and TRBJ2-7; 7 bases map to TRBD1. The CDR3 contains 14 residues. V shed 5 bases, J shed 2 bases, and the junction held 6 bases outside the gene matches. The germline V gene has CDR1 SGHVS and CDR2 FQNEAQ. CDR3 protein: CASSRTGVTYEQYF. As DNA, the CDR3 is TGTGCCAGCAGCCGGACAGGAGTCACCTACGAGCAGTACTTC. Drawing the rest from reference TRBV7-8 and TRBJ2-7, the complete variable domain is GAGVSQSPRYKVAKRGQDVALRCDPISGHVSLFWYQQALGQGPEFLTYFQNEAQLDKSGLPSDRFFAERPEGSVSTLKIQRTQQEDSAVYLCASSRTGVTYEQYFGPGTRLTVT.

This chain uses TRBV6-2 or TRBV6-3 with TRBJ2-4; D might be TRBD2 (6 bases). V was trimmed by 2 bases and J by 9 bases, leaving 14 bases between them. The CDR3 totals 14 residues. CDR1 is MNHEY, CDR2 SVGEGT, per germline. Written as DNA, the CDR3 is TGTGCCAGCAGTTACGGAGGCCCTAGCGCCATTCAGTACTTC. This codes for CASSYGGPSAIQYF.

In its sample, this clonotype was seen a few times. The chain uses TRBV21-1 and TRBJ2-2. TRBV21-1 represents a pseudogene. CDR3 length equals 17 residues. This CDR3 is CASSKAWKYLNTGELFF. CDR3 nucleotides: TGTGCCAGCAGCAAAGCGTGGAAATACTTGAACACCGGGGAGCTGTTTTTT.

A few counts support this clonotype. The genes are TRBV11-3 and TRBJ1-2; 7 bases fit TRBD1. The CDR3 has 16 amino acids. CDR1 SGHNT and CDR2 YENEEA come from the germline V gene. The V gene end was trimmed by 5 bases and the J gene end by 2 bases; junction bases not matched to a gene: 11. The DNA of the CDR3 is TGTGCCAGCAGCCCAACCCCGACAGGGCGCAACTATGGCTACACCTTC. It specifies CASSPTPTGRNYGYTF.

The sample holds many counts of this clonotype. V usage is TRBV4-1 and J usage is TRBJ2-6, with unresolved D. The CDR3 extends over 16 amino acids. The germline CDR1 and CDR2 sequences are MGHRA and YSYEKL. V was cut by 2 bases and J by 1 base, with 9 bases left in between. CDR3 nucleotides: TGCGCCAGCAGCCAACACTGGGTATCTGGGGCCAACGTCCTGACTTTC. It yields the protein CASSQHWVSGANVLTF.

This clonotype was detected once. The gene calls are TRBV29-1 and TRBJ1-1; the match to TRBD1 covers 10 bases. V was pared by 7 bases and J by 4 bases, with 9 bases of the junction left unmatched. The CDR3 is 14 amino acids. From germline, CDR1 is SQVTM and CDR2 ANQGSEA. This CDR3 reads CSGTGTGDFTEAFF. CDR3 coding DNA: TGCAGCGGAACCGGGACAGGGGATTTCACTGAAGCTTTCTTT.

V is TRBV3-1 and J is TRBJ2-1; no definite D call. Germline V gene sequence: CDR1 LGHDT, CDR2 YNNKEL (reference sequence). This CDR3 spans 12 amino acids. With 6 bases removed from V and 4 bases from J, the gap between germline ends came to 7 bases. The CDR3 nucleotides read TGTGCCAGCAGTCACCAATACAATGAGCAGTTCTTC. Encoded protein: CASSHQYNEQFF.